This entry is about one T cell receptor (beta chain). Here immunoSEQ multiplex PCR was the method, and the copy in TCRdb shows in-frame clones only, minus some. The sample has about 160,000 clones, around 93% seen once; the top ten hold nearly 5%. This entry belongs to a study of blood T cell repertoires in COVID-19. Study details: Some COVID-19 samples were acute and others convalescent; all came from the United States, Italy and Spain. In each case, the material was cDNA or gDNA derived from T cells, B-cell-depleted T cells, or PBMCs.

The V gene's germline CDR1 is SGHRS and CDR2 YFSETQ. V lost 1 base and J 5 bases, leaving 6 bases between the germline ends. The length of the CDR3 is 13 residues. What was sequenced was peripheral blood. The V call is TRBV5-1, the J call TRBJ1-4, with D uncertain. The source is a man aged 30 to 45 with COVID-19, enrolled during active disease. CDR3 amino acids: CASSLTRNEKLFF. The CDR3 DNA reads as TGCGCCAGCAGCTTGACCCGGAATGAAAAACTGTTTTTT.